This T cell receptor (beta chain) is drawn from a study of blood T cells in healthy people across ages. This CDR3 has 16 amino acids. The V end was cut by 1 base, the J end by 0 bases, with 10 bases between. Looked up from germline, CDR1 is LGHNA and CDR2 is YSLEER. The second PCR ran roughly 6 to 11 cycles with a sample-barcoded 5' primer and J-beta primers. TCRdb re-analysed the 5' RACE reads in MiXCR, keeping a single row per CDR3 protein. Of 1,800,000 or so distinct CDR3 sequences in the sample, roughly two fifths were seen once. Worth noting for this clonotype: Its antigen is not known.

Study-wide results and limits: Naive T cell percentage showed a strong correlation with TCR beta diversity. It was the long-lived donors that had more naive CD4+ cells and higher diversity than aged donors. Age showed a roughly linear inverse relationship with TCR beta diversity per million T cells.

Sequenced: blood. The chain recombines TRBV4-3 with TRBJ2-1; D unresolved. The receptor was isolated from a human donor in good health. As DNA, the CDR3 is TGCGCCAGCAGCCAAGCGACTCCTGGCTCCTACAATGAGCAGTTCTTC. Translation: CASSQATPGSYNEQFF.